This paragraph reports one T cell receptor beta chain. The CDR3 length is 14 residues. V shed 4 bases and J shed 8 bases, with 16 bases lying between them. The germline V gene has CDR1 SGHRS and CDR2 YFSETQ. Primers included in the PCR were 60 Vbeta and 13 Jbeta primers. Data came from immunoSEQ multiplex PCR; TCRdb stores just in-frame clones and leaves some out. Among around 180,000 clones listed, about 76% were seen once. The data belong to a study of cytomegalovirus exposure and HLA in healthy donors. The sample was PBMCs. V and J are TRBV5-1 and TRBJ2-1; no clear D. The TCR sequence derives from a woman between 45 and 65 years old in good health and CMV-seronegative. The CDR3 region has the DNA TGCGCCAGCAGCCGTGGCGGCAACTTCGATGAGCAGTTCTTC. Translated, it gives CASSRGGNFDEQFF.